Listed below are T cell receptor beta chains from one sample, sequenced in a study of PD-1 blockade in classical Hodgkin lymphoma. Assay: immunoSEQ multiplex PCR; the TCRdb copy retains only in-frame clones and omits some. Of roughly 48,000 clones listed, 86% are singletons. The specimen was peripheral blood mononuclear cells (PBMCs), collected before the fourth cycle of nivolumab. These receptors came from a human donor with classical Hodgkin lymphoma. Each CDR3 is given with its conserved first and last residue. D genes are given only for firm matches. The size entry is marked missing in some rows and otherwise reads once, few, many or a size class.

J gene	V gene	clone size	D gene	CDR3 DNA	CDR3 protein
TRBJ1-2	TRBV7-6	NA	NA	TGTGCCAGCAGCTTGGACGAACAGTATGGCTACACCTTC	CASSLDEQYGYTF
TRBJ1-5	TRBV19	few	NA	TGTGCCAGTAGTATGAGGGGTTTGGGGGACAATCAGCCCCAGCATTTT	CASSMRGLGDNQPQHF
TRBJ1-1	TRBV18	NA	TRBD1	TGTGCCAGCTCACCGAATAAGGGCAGGGGGCCGTACACTGAAGCTTTCTTT	CASSPNKGRGPYTEAFF
TRBJ2-5	TRBV9	NA	NA	TGTGCCAGCAGCGTAGCTACCGGGACATTAATCCAAGAGACCCAGTACTTC	CASSVATGTLIQETQYF
TRBJ2-3	TRBV5-1	NA	NA	TGCGCCAGCAGCCAACAGGCAATTGGTGGCACAGATACGCAGTATTTT	CASSQQAIGGTDTQYF
TRBJ2-5	TRBV7-7	NA	NA	TGTGCCAGCAGCTTAGAGGGCGTGTCCTCAGGGACCCAGTACTTC	CASSLEGVSSGTQYF
TRBJ1-6	TRBV7-2	once	TRBD1	TGTGCCAGCAGCCCCCGGGACAGGGATCGGTCACCCCTCCACTTT	CASSPRDRDRSPLHF
TRBJ1-5	TRBV11-2	few	NA	TGTGCCAGCAGCTTAGGGGACCCCAATCAGCCCCAGCATTTT	CASSLGDPNQPQHF
TRBJ1-2	TRBV19	NA	TRBD1	TGTGCCAGTAGTTCCCGGGACAGGGTCTATGGCTACACCTTC	CASSSRDRVYGYTF
TRBJ1-1	TRBV7-9	NA	NA	TGTGCCAGCAGCTTAACAGGAAACACTGAAGCTTTCTTT	CASSLTGNTEAFF
TRBJ2-7	TRBV6-6	NA	NA	TGTGCCAGCAGTTACTCGGGGGCGGGTCAGTACTTC	CASSYSGAGQYF
TRBJ2-2	TRBV5-4	NA	TRBD2	TGTGCCAGCAGCATTGGACTAGCGGGATACACCGGGGAGCTGTTTTTT	CASSIGLAGYTGELFF
TRBJ2-3	TRBV11-2	NA	TRBD2	TGTGCCAGCAGCGAGGGTCGACTAGCTAGCACAGATACGCAGTATTTT	CASSEGRLASTDTQYF
TRBJ2-3	TRBV28	NA	TRBD1	TGTGCCAGCAGTCCGACAGGGGGCGGGAGAGATACGCAGTATTTT	CASSPTGGGRDTQYF
TRBJ2-1	TRBV9	few	NA	TGTGCCAGCAGCGTAGAGGCAGGGGAGATCTACAATGAGCAGTTCTTC	CASSVEAGEIYNEQFF
TRBJ2-1	TRBV6-1	NA	NA	TGTGCCACATCTCGGGACACCTACAATGAGCAGTTCTTC	CATSRDTYNEQFF
TRBJ1-5	TRBV9	NA	TRBD1	TGTGCCAGCAGTGAAGGGGGCGGTGGCAATCAGCCCCAGCATTTT	CASSEGGGGNQPQHF
TRBJ2-7	TRBV28	once	TRBD2	TGTGCCAGCACTCTACTAGCGGGAGTTTTCGAGCAGTACTTC	CASTLLAGVFEQYF
TRBJ1-1	TRBV7-8	NA	NA	TGTGCCAGCAGCTTAGGGGGCGGAGCTTTCTTT	CASSLGGGAFF
TRBJ2-3	TRBV7-9	NA	TRBD2	TGTGCCAGCAGCTTAGAGCTAGCGGCAGATACGCAGTATTTT	CASSLELAADTQYF
TRBJ2-5	TRBV7-3	NA	NA	TGTGCCAGCAGCTTAGGGGGCTTGGAGACCCAGTACTTC	CASSLGGLETQYF
TRBJ2-7	TRBV21-1	NA	NA	TGTGCCAGCAGCAAATTTAGAACAGGGGCTTTCTACGAGCAGTACTTC	CASSKFRTGAFYEQYF
TRBJ1-5	TRBV7-2	NA	NA	TGTGCCAGCAGCTTCGGACAAGGGGGTAATCAGCCCCAGCATTTT	CASSFGQGGNQPQHF
TRBJ2-7	TRBV6-5	NA	NA	TGTGCCAGCAGCCCTACAGGGAGCTCCTACGAGCAGTACTTC	CASSPTGSSYEQYF
TRBJ2-7	TRBV4-1	NA	NA	TGCGCCAGCAGCCAAGAGGGGGGTTTCACCTACGAGCAGTACTTC	CASSQEGGFTYEQYF
TRBJ1-4	TRBV25-1	NA	NA	TGTGCCAGCAGTGAATTTCCGGGCCCACCTACCGAAAAACTGTTTTTT	CASSEFPGPPTEKLFF